The 9 T cell receptor beta chains below all came from one sample that was sequenced in a study of blood T cells in healthy people across ages (dated by TCRdb to 2014 to 2015). Preparation of the library involved 5' RACE. Sequencer: Illumina HiSeq 2500. The second PCR ran for about 6 to 12 cycles and used a J-beta primer mix along with a sample-barcoded 5' primer. TCRdb passed the public sequencing reads through fastp at Q25 and MiXCR, retaining productive beta sequences. One record per CDR3 amino acid sequence lists the most common genes and DNA. In this sample the table shows about 1.1 million distinct CDR3 sequences, roughly two fifths of which occur a single time. The ten most abundant clones make up roughly 14% of the sample. Sequences were obtained from blood. These receptors all stem from a man younger than 35 in good health.

This clonotype has just a few counts. The chain combines TRBV12-3 or TRBV12-4 with TRBJ2-5; D uncertain. This CDR3 region has 15 residues. The V and J ends lost 6 bases and 5 bases respectively, with 19 bases between them. The CDR3, as DNA: TGTGCCAGCAGGACCTCTAATGCCAAATGGGAGACCCAGTACTTC. Encoded protein: CASRTSNAKWETQYF.

This clonotype was detected many times. The chain recombines TRBV12-3 or TRBV12-4 with TRBJ1-5; 8 positions agree with TRBD1. The CDR3 is made up of 14 amino acids. Germline trimming cut 6 bases from V and 5 bases from J; bases unmatched to any gene: 6. The CDR3: CASRPTGGDQPQHF. CDR3 DNA sequence: TGTGCCAGCAGACCTACAGGGGGTGATCAGCCCCAGCATTTT.

The table lists this clonotype with a few counts. The rearrangement links TRBV6-2 or TRBV6-3 to TRBJ1-2, with TRBD1 as a possible D gene (6 bases). The V gene lost 7 bases and the J gene lost 0 bases, with 12 bases spanning the gap. Germline V gene lookup returns CDR1 MNHEY and CDR2 SVGEGT. The length of the CDR3 is 14 residues. CDR3 protein: CASNSDSTNYGYTF. The CDR3 DNA reads TGTGCCAGCAATTCGGACAGCACTAACTATGGCTACACCTTC.

This clonotype was observed at least ten times. This chain connects TRBV20-1 to TRBJ2-3; TRBD2 might be the D (6 bases). Trimming cost V 5 bases and J 4 bases, with 10 bases left between them. The CDR3 is 12 residues long. Germline CDR1 and CDR2: DFQATT and SNEGSKA (reference sequence). The CDR3 loop is CSAERLADTQYF. The CDR3 DNA follows: TGCAGTGCTGAAAGACTAGCAGATACGCAGTATTTT.

This clonotype came up many times. This chain links TRBV7-2 with TRBJ2-1, with TRBD1 identical over 8 bases. This CDR3 is built from 15 residues. Germline-derived CDR1 and CDR2 are SGHTA and FQGNSA. The ends lost 0 bases at V and 3 bases at J; junction bases unmatched: 1. The CDR3 DNA reads TGTGCCAGCAGCTTAGCGGGACAGGTCTACAATGAGCAGTTCTTC. Encoded protein: CASSLAGQVYNEQFF. The full variable domain, in which reference TRBV7-2 and TRBJ2-1 provide the parts outside the CDR3, is GAGVSQSPSNKVTEKGKDVELRCDPISGHTALYWYRQSLGQGLEFLIYFQGNSAPDKSGLPSDRFSAERTGGSVSTLTIQRTQQEDSAVYLCASSLAGQVYNEQFFGPGTRLTVL.

In the case of this clonotype: Possible read error: a much larger clone is one base away. The CDR3, as DNA: TGCAGTGCCCAGGGGCGAGTAAGGGGAAACACTGAAGCTTTCTTT. It is translated as CSAQGRVRGNTEAFF. The V call is TRBV20-1, the J call TRBJ1-1, with D possibly matching TRBD1 (6 bases). Trimming removed 6 bases at V and 2 bases at J, with 19 bases between. Germline V gene sequence: CDR1 DFQATT, CDR2 SNEGSKA (reference sequence). This CDR3 has 15 amino acids.

The chain recombines TRBV7-8 with TRBJ2-3; unclear D gene. Germline V gene lookup returns CDR1 SGHVS and CDR2 FQNEAQ. Trimming took 1 base from V and 0 from J, leaving 17 bases between them. The CDR3 extends over 18 amino acids. The DNA for the CDR3 is TGTGCCAGCAGCTTAGAGTTAGGGCAGAGAGTTAGCACAGATACGCAGTATTTT. As protein: CASSLELGQRVSTDTQYF.

This clonotype was recorded a few times. V gene TRBV2 combines with J gene TRBJ2-1, with D perhaps matching TRBD2 (5 bases). The CDR3 length is 17 residues. Trimming took off 2 bases at V and 2 bases at J, with 16 bases between the two ends. Per the germline V gene, CDR1 is SNHLY and CDR2 is FYNNEI. CDR3 in DNA: TGTGCCAGCAGTGAATTTTTCGGGAAGAGCCCCTACAATGAGCAGTTCTTC. Translated: CASSEFFGKSPYNEQFF.

V and J are TRBV3-1 and TRBJ1-3; possible D gene TRBD1, 6 bases. Germline values: CDR1 LGHDT, CDR2 YNNKEL (reference sequence). The CDR3 runs to 14 residues. V was clipped by 4 bases and J by 4 bases, with 11 bases between them. CDR3 region: CASSRYRVGNTIYF. The CDR3 DNA reads TGTGCCAGCAGCCGCTACAGGGTCGGAAACACCATATATTTT.